This T cell receptor (beta chain) stems from a study of identical twins. This clonotype showed up just a few times. Its target is unknown. TCRdb fed the 5' RACE reads into MiXCR, producing one record per CDR3 protein. Here the sample spans hundreds of thousands of distinct CDR3 sequences, about 8% being singletons. General study results and limits: Researchers caution that invariant MAIT and iNKT cells could partly confound zero-insertion analyses. Whereas memory repertoires showed no such difference, abundant cord blood beta clonotypes carried fewer insertions.

With 7 bases removed from V and 1 base from J, the gap between germline ends came to 13 bases. This CDR3 spans 15 amino acids. Germline CDR1 is LNHDA and CDR2 is SQIVND (reference sequence). All donors comprised healthy Caucasians. The same sample was also studied in work on yellow fever vaccine responses in identical twins. That study adds: Twins' vaccine T cell response reportedly seemed partly convergent, partly personalized.

The chain links TRBV19 to TRBJ2-2; perhaps TRBD2 as D (5 bases). The sample comprised memory (CD45RO+) T cells sorted from blood. This TCR was sampled from a woman aged 18-29 years in good health. The CDR3 loop reads CASTRAGLNTGELFF. In nucleotides, the CDR3 is TGTGCCAGTACCCGGGCGGGTTTGAACACCGGGGAGCTGTTTTTT.